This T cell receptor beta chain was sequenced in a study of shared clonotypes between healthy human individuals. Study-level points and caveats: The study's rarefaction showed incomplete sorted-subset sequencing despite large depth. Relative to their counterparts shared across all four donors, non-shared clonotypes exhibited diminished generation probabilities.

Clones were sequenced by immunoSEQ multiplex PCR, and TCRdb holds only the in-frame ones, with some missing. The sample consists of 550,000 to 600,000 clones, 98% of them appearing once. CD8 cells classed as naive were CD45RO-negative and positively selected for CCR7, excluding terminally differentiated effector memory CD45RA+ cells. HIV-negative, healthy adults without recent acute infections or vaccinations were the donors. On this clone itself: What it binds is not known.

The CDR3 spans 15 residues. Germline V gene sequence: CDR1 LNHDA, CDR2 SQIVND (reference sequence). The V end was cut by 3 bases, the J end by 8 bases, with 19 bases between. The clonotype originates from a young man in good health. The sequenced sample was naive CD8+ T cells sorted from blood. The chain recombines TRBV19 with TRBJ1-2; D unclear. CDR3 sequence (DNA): TGTGCCAGTAGTATCCTCAGTACGGGTGCGACGGGCTACACCTTC. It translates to CASSILSTGATGYTF.